This T cell receptor (beta chain) emerged from a study of blood T cell repertoires in COVID-19. For the study at large: Whether acute or convalescent, the COVID-19 samples came from the United States, Italy and Spain.

Trimming removed 2 bases from V and 3 bases from J, with 7 bases in between. The CDR3 is 13 amino acids. Measured with immunoSEQ multiplex PCR; TCRdb has only the in-frame clones, and not every one. Here the sample spans about 55,000 clones, around 83% being singletons. In this sample, this clone turned up a few times. The sample consisted of peripheral blood. The clonotype originates from a woman aged 60 to 75 with acute or convalescent COVID-19. The chain has TRBV12-3 or TRBV12-4 and TRBJ1-1; D ambiguous. DNA for the CDR3: TGTGCCAGCAGTTTACAGGAATACACTGAAGCTTTCTTT. As protein: CASSLQEYTEAFF.